This T cell receptor beta chain was retrieved from a study of CD8 T cells in Susac syndrome. TEMRA cells underwent FACS enrichment and CD8+ and CD4+ T cells underwent negative isolation. Random hexamers were used to reverse transcribe 0.5 to 1 ug of RNA. TCRdb called the immunoSEQ multiplex PCR reads again in MiXCR, with one record for every CDR3 protein. The sample contains some 300,000 distinct CDR3 sequences, 85% of which appear only once. This CDR3 is 13 amino acids long. CDR1 PRHDT and CDR2 FYEKMQ come from the germline V gene (reference sequence). The ends were cut back, 8 bases at V and 3 bases at J, with 13 bases in the middle.

The V call is TRBV13, the J call TRBJ1-1; tentative D call: TRBD1 (5 bases). The sequencing input was CD8+ T cells from PBMCs. This clonotype was sampled from a human donor with multiple sclerosis. CDR3 nucleotides: TGTGCCAGCTCCTGGGGGGATCACACTGAAGCTTTCTTT. Amino acid sequence: CASSWGDHTEAFF.